The rows below give T cell receptor beta chains drawn from one sample of a study of T cell repertoires in cytomegalovirus infection. What these receptors recognize is not known. TCRdb recomputed calls from the reads with MiXCR, one row per CDR3 protein. This sample has some 50,000 distinct CDR3 sequences, with about 21% found just once. The input for sequencing was CD8+ T cells from cultured PBMCs, taken from culture after CMV antigen stimulation. Receptor source: a human donor in good health (CMV status not recorded). Some clones in this sample may be carry-over from other donors' samples. Each CDR3 is given with its conserved first and last residue. Each record gives: J gene, D gene, clone size, V gene, CDR3 DNA, CDR3 protein. D genes are given only for firm matches. Part of the rows lack a size; the others show once, few, many or a class for expanded clones.

TRBJ1-5 NA NA TRBV10-3 TGTGCCACCCGGGGGGAAGGCAATAGTCAGCCCCAGCATTTT CATRGEGNSQPQHF
TRBJ1-4 TRBD1 few TRBV7-6 TGTGCCAGCAGGCGCGGGACAGCAACTAATGAAAAACTGTTTTTT CASRRGTATNEKLFF
TRBJ2-1 NA NA TRBV7-2 TGTGCCAGCAGCTTAAACAGGGGGGGCAATGAGCAGTTCTTC CASSLNRGGNEQFF
TRBJ2-7 TRBD2 few TRBV5-6 TGTGCCAGCAGTTGGATAGCGGGAGGGACCTACGAGCAGTACTTC CASSWIAGGTYEQYF
TRBJ1-2 NA few TRBV7-9 TGTGCCAGCAGCTTAGACCCTCAACCTAACTATGGCTACACCTTC CASSLDPQPNYGYTF
TRBJ2-7 NA few TRBV7-8 TGTGCCAGCAGCTTAGCGTGGGGGAGCTCCTACGAGCAGTACTTC CASSLAWGSSYEQYF
TRBJ2-2 NA NA TRBV7-8 TGTGCCAGCAGCTTAGGACAGCCGGCAATACTTTTCACCGGGGAGCTGTTTTTT CASSLGQPAILFTGELFF
TRBJ2-4 NA NA TRBV7-9 TGTGCCAGCAGCACCCCTGACATCTATAACAGGCAGTACTTC CASSTPDIYNRQYF
TRBJ2-1 TRBD1 NA TRBV7-8 TGTGCCAGCAGCTTAGCGGGGGGACAGGGTGGGAATGAGCAGTTCTTC CASSLAGGQGGNEQFF
TRBJ2-6 NA NA TRBV11-2 TGTGCCAGCAGCTTATGGCGAATCTCTGGGGCCAACGTCCTGACTTTC CASSLWRISGANVLTF
TRBJ2-7 TRBD1 NA TRBV2 TGTGCCAGCAGGCGACAGGGGGCTTTTGACGAGCAGTACTTC CASRRQGAFDEQYF
TRBJ1-5 TRBD1 few TRBV27 TGTGCCAGCAGTGCCGGGACAGGGGGCTATAATCAGCCCCAGCATTTT CASSAGTGGYNQPQHF
TRBJ1-2 NA NA TRBV7-6 TGTGCCAGCAGCTCGACGGACAGCGCTAACTATGGCTACACCTTC CASSSTDSANYGYTF
TRBJ2-7 TRBD1 NA TRBV7-2 TGTGCCAGCAGCCCCGCCGGGGACAGGGGTAACTACGAGCAGTACTTC CASSPAGDRGNYEQYF
TRBJ1-1 NA few TRBV7-8 TGTGCCAGCACCCACAGGGAACAGGAGATGAACACTGAAGCTTTCTTT CASTHREQEMNTEAFF
TRBJ2-1 TRBD2 few TRBV7-9 TGTGCCAGCAGCACTAATAGCGGGTCATTATCCTACAATGAGCAGTTCTTC CASSTNSGSLSYNEQFF
TRBJ2-7 TRBD2 few TRBV7-2 TGTGCCAGCAGCTTAGGTCCGGGAGGCACCTACGAGCAGTACTTC CASSLGPGGTYEQYF
TRBJ1-4 NA few TRBV9 TGTGCCAGCGGAGGGGGGACGGCGAATGAAAAACTGTTTTTT CASGGGTANEKLFF
TRBJ1-5 TRBD1 NA TRBV20-1 TGCAGTGCTACTATTCCCGGACAGGATTGGAGTAATCAGCCCCAGCATTTT CSATIPGQDWSNQPQHF
TRBJ2-1 NA NA TRBV7-3 TGTGCCAGCAGCCTACGGCCGCCGACTGGCGGGGCATACAATGAGCAGTTCTTC CASSLRPPTGGAYNEQFF
TRBJ2-5 TRBD1 NA TRBV10-3 TGTGCCATCAGAGAGACAGGGGAAGAGACCCAGTACTTC CAIRETGEETQYF
TRBJ2-7 TRBD2 few TRBV6-2/TRBV6-3 TGTGCCAGCAGTTACACTAGCGATGCCTACGAGCAGTACTTC CASSYTSDAYEQYF
TRBJ2-1 NA NA TRBV6-2/TRBV6-3 TGTGCCAGCAGTCCTGAAGGCTACAATGAGCAGTTCTTC CASSPEGYNEQFF
TRBJ2-1 TRBD2 NA TRBV9 TGTGCCAGCAGCGTACGGGGGGGTGAGCAGTTCTTC CASSVRGGEQFF
TRBJ2-7 TRBD2 NA TRBV27 TGTGCCAGCAGTTTTGAAGCGGGGGCTTCCTACGAGCAGTACTTC CASSFEAGASYEQYF
TRBJ2-7 TRBD2 NA TRBV6-2/TRBV6-3 TGTGCCAGCAGCCTCGGACTAGCGGTTTACGAGCAGTACTTC CASSLGLAVYEQYF
TRBJ2-5 TRBD2 NA TRBV7-7 TGTGCCAGCAGCTTGCGGGAGGCCCCACAAGAGACCCAGTACTTC CASSLREAPQETQYF
TRBJ2-5 NA NA TRBV4-1 TGCGCCAGCAGCCAAAGGCAGGACCAAGAGACCCAGTACTTC CASSQRQDQETQYF
TRBJ2-2 NA few TRBV6-1 TGTGCCAGCAGGGGAACAGGGTGGACCGGGGAGCTGTTTTTT CASRGTGWTGELFF
TRBJ2-7 TRBD1 NA TRBV7-2 TGTGCCAGCAGCTTAGGATACCGGGACAGGGGATACGAGCAGTACTTC CASSLGYRDRGYEQYF
TRBJ1-2 NA NA TRBV3-1 TGTGCCAGCAGCCCCCGGACGACGCGGGGCTATGGCTACACCTTC CASSPRTTRGYGYTF
TRBJ1-2 NA few TRBV7-2 TGTGCCAGCAGCTCGGAGCTACGGTCCGGCGATGGTGGCTACACCTTC CASSSELRSGDGGYTF
TRBJ1-5 NA few TRBV7-2 TGTGCCAGCAGCTTTTGGTGGGATCAGCCCCAGCATTTT CASSFWWDQPQHF
TRBJ2-1 TRBD1 NA TRBV27 TGTGCCAGCACCAAGACAGGGAACAATGAGCAGTTCTTC CASTKTGNNEQFF
TRBJ2-6 NA few TRBV9 TGTGCCAGCAGCGTACCGAGACAACTACGATCTGGGGCCAACGTCCTGACTTTC CASSVPRQLRSGANVLTF
TRBJ2-7 NA NA TRBV27 TGTGCCAGCAGTTTCAGAGGTAGCTGGTACGAGCAGTACTTC CASSFRGSWYEQYF
TRBJ1-1 TRBD1 NA TRBV4-1 TGCGCCAGCAGCCAAGATAACAGGGGGCAGACTGAAGCTTTCTTT CASSQDNRGQTEAFF
TRBJ1-2 TRBD1 NA TRBV7-2 TGTGCCAGCAGCTCTGCCGGGACAGGGGGATCTGGCTACACCTTC CASSSAGTGGSGYTF
TRBJ2-5 NA many TRBV7-9 TGTGCCAGCAGCTTACCCCGGATTAGGGAGACCCAGTACTTC CASSLPRIRETQYF
TRBJ2-2 NA few TRBV12-5 TGTGCTAGTGGTCCTGGGTTGGCTGAAGTCAGAAACACCGGGGAGCTGTTTTTT CASGPGLAEVRNTGELFF
TRBJ1-1 NA few TRBV7-8 TGTGCCAGCAGCTCGACCCACAGGGTCGCTGAAGCTTTCTTT CASSSTHRVAEAFF